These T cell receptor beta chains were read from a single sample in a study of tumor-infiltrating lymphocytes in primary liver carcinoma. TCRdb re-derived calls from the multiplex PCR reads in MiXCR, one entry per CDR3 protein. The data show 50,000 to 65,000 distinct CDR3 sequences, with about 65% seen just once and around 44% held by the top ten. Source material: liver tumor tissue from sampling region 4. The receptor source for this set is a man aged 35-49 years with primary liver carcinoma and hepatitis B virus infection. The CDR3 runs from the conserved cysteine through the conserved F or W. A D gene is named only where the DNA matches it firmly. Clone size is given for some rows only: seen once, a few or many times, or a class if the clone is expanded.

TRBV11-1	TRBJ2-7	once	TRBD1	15	CASRYGQGEDYGQYF	TGTGCCAGTAGATACGGACAGGGGGAGGACTACGGGCAGTACTTC
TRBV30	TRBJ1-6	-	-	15	CAWSDVAQGNLPLNF	-
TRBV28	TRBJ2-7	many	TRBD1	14	CASSFTGASYEQYF	TGTGCCAGCAGTTTTACAGGGGCCTCCTACGAGCAGTACTTC
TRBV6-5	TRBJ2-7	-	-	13	CASSYSGVDEQYF	TGTGCCAGCAGTTACAGCGGTGTCGACGAGCAGTACTTC
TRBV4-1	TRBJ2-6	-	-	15	CVSRLTESGANVLTF	TGCGTCAGCAGGCTGACAGAGTCTGGGGCCAACGTCCTGACTTTC
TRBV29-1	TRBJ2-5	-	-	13	CSVEDPIREIQYF	TGCAGCGTTGAAGATCCTATTCGGGAGATCCAGTACTTC
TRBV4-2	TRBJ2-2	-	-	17	CASSQDLGTVNTEELFF	TGTGCCAGTAGCCAAGATCTTGGGACCGTGAACACCGAGGAGCTGTTTTTT
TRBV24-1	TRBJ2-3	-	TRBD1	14	CATSPTGGVDTQYF	TGTGCCACCAGCCCGACAGGGGGCGTAGATACGCAGTATTTT
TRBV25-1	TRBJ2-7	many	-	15	CASSDSTGSSYEQYF	TGTGCCAGCAGTGATTCCACAGGGAGCTCCTACGAGCAGTACTTC
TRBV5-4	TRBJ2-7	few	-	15	CASSSSGKGTWEQYF	TGTGCCAGCAGCTCATCAGGGAAGGGCACTTGGGAGCAGTACTTC
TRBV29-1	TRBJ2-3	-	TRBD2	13	CSCSGSSSDTQYF	TGCAGCTGTAGCGGGAGTAGCTCGGATACGCAGTATTTT
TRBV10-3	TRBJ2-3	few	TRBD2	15	CATSEWRERIDTQYF	TGTGCCACCAGTGAGTGGCGGGAGCGAATAGATACGCAGTATTTT
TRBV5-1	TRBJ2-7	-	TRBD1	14	CASSLGQGAYKQYF	TGCGCCAGCAGCTTGGGGCAGGGGGCCTACAAGCAGTACTTC
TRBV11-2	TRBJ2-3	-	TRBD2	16	CASSPGLAGTRDTQYF	TGTGCCAGCTCTCCGGGACTAGCTGGAACCAGGGATACGCAGTATTTT
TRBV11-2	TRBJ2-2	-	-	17	CVSSLALGGASTGELFF	TGTGTCAGCAGCTTAGCATTAGGAGGGGCGAGCACAGGGGAACTGTTTTTT
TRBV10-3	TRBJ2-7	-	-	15	CAISESSQQTYKQYF	TGTGCCATCAGTGAGTCCTCGCAGCAAACCTACAAGCAGTACTTC
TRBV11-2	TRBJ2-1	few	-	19	CASSNHPVVRDSRYDEQFF	TGTGCCAGCAGCAACCATCCCGTAGTCCGGGACTCGAGATACGATGAGCAGTTCTTC